The sequence of this TCR beta chain was determined in a study of cytomegalovirus exposure and HLA in healthy donors. With 60 Vbeta and 13 Jbeta primers, the PCR was carried out. In the source study's methods: Later work found 80 million to 85 million unique TCR beta chains, with about 10 million shared. The data were produced by immunoSEQ multiplex PCR, yet TCRdb's version contains in-frame clones alone and is incomplete. The V and J calls and clone size are taken from that table; D and trimming were inferred from the DNA. The sample has approximately 110,000 clones; about 70% are singletons. Points on this clone: Its specificity is unknown.

Germline CDR1 and CDR2: SGDLS and YYNGEE. This CDR3 has 15 residues. Trimming took 2 bases from V and 5 from J, leaving 16 bases between them. It was healthy bone marrow donors who served as donors. Whole-study results and caveats: A few chains linked to CMV were shown in vitro to be specific for CMV antigens. In a later analysis, HLA-associated beta chains showed higher expansion and lower generation probabilities than comparable chains.

The chain recombines TRBV9 with TRBJ1-1; D remains unclear. Sequenced: PBMCs. The sequence derives from a man aged 50-60 years in good health and CMV-seropositive. The CDR3 coding sequence is TGTGCCAGCAGCGTTGTAGGGAGGATGGGAACTGAAGCTTTCTTT. As protein: CASSVVGRMGTEAFF.